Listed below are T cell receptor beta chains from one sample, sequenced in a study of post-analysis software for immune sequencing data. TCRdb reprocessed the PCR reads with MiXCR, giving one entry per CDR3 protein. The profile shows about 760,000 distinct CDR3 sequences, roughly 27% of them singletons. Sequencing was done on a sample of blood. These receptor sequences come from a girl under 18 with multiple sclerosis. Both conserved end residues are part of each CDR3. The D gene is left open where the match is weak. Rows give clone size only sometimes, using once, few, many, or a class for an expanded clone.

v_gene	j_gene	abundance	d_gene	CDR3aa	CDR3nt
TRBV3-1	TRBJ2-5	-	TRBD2	CASSQGGLALETQYF	TGTGCCAGCAGCCAAGGCGGACTAGCGTTGGAGACCCAGTACTTC
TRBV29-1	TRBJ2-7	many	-	CSVGASVYEQYF	TGCAGCGTTGGGGCTAGCGTCTACGAGCAGTACTTC
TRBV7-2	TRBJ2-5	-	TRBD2	CASSFRAGAETQYF	TGTGCCAGCAGCTTTAGGGCGGGAGCGGAGACCCAGTACTTC
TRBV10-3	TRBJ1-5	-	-	CAIREPPRDSNQPQHF	TGTGCCATCAGGGAACCCCCCCGGGACAGCAATCAGCCCCAGCATTTT
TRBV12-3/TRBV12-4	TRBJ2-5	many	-	CASSPKRETQYF	TGTGCCAGCAGCCCGAAACGAGAGACCCAGTACTTC
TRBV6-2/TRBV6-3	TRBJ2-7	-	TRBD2	CASRLAGVSEQYF	TGTGCCAGCAGACTAGCGGGAGTCAGCGAGCAGTACTTC
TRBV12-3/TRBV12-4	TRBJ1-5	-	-	CASSLWKGDNQPQHF	TGTGCCAGCAGTTTGTGGAAAGGGGACAATCAGCCCCAGCATTTT
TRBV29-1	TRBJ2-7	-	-	CSVDRGGTYEQYF	TGCAGCGTTGATCGAGGGGGGACCTACGAGCAGTACTTC
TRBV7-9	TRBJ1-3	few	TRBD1	CASSPLPTGGENTIYF	TGTGCCAGCAGCCCCCTCCCGACAGGGGGCGAAAACACCATATATTTT
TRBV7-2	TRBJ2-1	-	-	CASSLGLRLHNEQFF	TGTGCCAGCAGCTTAGGTCTCAGACTACACAATGAGCAGTTCTTC
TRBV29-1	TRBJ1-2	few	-	CSVGTGTRSNYGYTF	TGCAGCGTGGGAACCGGGACAAGAAGTAACTATGGCTACACCTTC
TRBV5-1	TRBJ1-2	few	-	CASSLEGSNYGYTF	TGCGCCAGCAGCTTAGAGGGCAGTAACTATGGCTACACCTTC
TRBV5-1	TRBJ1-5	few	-	CASSLAPNQPQHF	TGCGCCAGCAGCTTGGCCCCTAATCAGCCCCAGCATTTT
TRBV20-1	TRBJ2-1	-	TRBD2	CSAEGTSGGSYNEQFF	TGCAGTGCCGAGGGGACTAGCGGAGGCTCCTACAATGAGCAGTTCTTC
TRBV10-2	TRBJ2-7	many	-	CASSEQGYEQYF	TGCGCCAGCAGTGAGCAGGGCTACGAGCAGTACTTC
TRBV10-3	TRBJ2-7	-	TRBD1	CAISEFPRQGAYEQYF	TGTGCCATCAGTGAGTTTCCGAGACAGGGGGCTTACGAGCAGTACTTC
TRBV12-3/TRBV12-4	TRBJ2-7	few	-	CASSAGWENFYEQYF	TGTGCCAGCAGCGCCGGCTGGGAAAACTTCTACGAGCAGTACTTC
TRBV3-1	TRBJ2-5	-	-	CAGSQESETQYF	TGTGCCGGCAGCCAAGAGTCAGAGACCCAGTACTTC
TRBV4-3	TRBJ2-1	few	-	CASSPPSGNEQFF	TGCGCCAGCAGCCCCCCGTCCGGCAATGAGCAGTTCTTC
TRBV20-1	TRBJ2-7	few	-	CSARVGAAYEQYF	TGCAGTGCTAGAGTAGGGGCAGCCTACGAGCAGTACTTC
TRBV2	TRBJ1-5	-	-	CASSAGRNNQPQHF	TGTGCCAGCAGTGCCGGACGAAATAATCAGCCCCAGCATTTT
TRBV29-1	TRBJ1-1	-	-	CSVMTEGDTEAFF	TGCAGCGTTATGACAGAGGGAGATACTGAAGCTTTCTTT
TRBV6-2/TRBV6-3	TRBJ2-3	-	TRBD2	CASTPGGGRDTQYF	TGTGCCAGCACACCTGGGGGGGGTAGAGATACGCAGTATTTT
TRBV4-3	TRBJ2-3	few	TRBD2	CASSQGLAGAPTNTQYF	TGCGCCAGCAGCCAAGGACTAGCGGGAGCCCCCACGAATACGCAGTATTTT
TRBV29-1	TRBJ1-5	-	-	CSVAMTVNNQPQHF	TGCAGCGTTGCCATGACGGTGAACAATCAGCCCCAGCATTTT
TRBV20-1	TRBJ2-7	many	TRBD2	CSATHPYSASGIPYEQYF	TGCAGTGCTACACACCCTTACTCCGCAAGCGGGATACCCTACGAGCAGTACTTC
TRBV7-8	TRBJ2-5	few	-	CAEGPRGSPETQYF	TGTGCCGAGGGCCCGCGAGGGAGTCCAGAGACCCAGTACTTC
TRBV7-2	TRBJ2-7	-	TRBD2	CASSSGTSNYEQYF	TGTGCCAGCAGCTCAGGGACTAGCAACTACGAGCAGTACTTC
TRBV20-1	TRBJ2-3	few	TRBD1	CSAPTRTGRTDTQYF	TGCAGTGCCCCCACCCGGACAGGCCGCACAGATACGCAGTATTTT
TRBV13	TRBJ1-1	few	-	CASSLVPTEAFF	TGTGCCAGCAGCTTAGTCCCCACTGAAGCTTTCTTT
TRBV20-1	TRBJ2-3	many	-	CSASGPGDSDTQYF	TGCAGTGCCAGTGGACCGGGGGATTCAGATACGCAGTATTTT
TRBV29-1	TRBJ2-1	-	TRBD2	CSPGGEAGGGDEQFF	TGCAGCCCAGGGGGAGAAGCGGGAGGGGGAGATGAGCAGTTCTTC
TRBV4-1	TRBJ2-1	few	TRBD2	CASSPGGGATTFWDEQFF	TGCGCCAGCAGCCCGGGGGGAGGGGCAACGACCTTTTGGGATGAGCAGTTCTTC
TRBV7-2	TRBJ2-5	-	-	CASSFYARAQYF	TGTGCCAGCAGCTTCTACGCCCGGGCCCAGTACTTC
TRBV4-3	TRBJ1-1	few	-	CASGSLTENTEAFF	TGCGCCAGCGGGAGCCTCACAGAGAACACTGAAGCTTTCTTT
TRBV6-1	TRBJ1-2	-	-	CASREAVVGIGYTF	TGTGCCAGCAGGGAAGCGGTGGTGGGAATTGGCTACACCTTC
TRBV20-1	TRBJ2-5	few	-	CSASGPGFGAQETQYF	TGCAGTGCTAGTGGCCCAGGTTTTGGGGCCCAAGAGACCCAGTACTTC
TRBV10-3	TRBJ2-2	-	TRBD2	CAIRSGTDTGELFF	TGTGCCATCAGGAGCGGGACCGACACCGGGGAGCTGTTTTTT
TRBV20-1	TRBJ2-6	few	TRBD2	CSTRSSGGLRGGANVLTF	TGCAGTACTAGAAGTAGCGGGGGGCTTCGTGGCGGGGCCAACGTCCTGACTTTC
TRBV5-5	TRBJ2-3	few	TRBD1	CASSPRTGEVADTQYF	TGTGCCAGCAGCCCCCGGACAGGGGAAGTAGCAGATACGCAGTATTTT
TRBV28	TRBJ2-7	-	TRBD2	CASSNAPTSPYEQYF	TGTGCCAGCAGTAATGCCCCGACTAGCCCATACGAGCAGTACTTC
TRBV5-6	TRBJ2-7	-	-	CASSLRSQTEQYF	TGTGCCAGCAGCTTGAGGAGTCAGACCGAGCAGTACTTC
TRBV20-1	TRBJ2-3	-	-	CSVSSATDTQYF	TGCAGTGTTAGCTCGGCGACAGATACGCAGTATTTT
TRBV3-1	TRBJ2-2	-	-	CASSYTSGELFF	TGTGCCAGCAGCTACACAAGCGGGGAGCTGTTTTTT
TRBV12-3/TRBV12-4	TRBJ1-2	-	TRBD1	CASRRTGSYGYTF	TGTGCCAGCAGGAGGACAGGGTCCTATGGCTACACCTTC
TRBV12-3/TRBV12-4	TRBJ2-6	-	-	CASSSSGTAPGANVLTF	TGTGCCAGCAGTTCCTCCGGGACGGCGCCTGGGGCCAACGTCCTGACTTTC
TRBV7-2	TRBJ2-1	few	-	CASRGRVYNEQFF	TGTGCCAGCAGGGGGCGGGTTTACAATGAGCAGTTCTTC
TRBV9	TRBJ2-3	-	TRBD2	CASSVVAGGTDTQYF	TGTGCCAGCAGCGTAGTGGCGGGGGGCACAGATACGCAGTATTTT
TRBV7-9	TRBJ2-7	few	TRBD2	CASSPTSGVDEQYF	TGTGCCAGCAGCCCGACTAGCGGGGTGGACGAGCAGTACTTC
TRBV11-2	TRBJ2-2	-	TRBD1	CASSLDSWDRVYTGELFF	TGTGCCAGCAGCTTAGATTCTTGGGACAGGGTTTACACCGGGGAGCTGTTTTTT
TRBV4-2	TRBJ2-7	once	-	CASSQEIRGNEQYF	TGTGCCAGCAGCCAAGAAATCCGGGGCAATGAGCAGTACTTC
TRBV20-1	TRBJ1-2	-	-	CSAQSGVGGGYTF	TGCAGTGCGCAGAGTGGCGTGGGAGGTGGCTACACCTTC
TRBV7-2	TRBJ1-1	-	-	CASRFGLDTEAFF	TGTGCCAGCAGATTCGGACTTGACACTGAAGCTTTCTTT